This passage covers 27 T cell receptor beta chains from one sample sequenced in a study of molecular identifiers for immune sequencing clone quantification. TCRdb re-derived calls from the PCR reads in MiXCR, one entry per CDR3 protein. The repertoire includes about 98,000 distinct CDR3 sequences, around 37% of them detected once, and 9% to 10% sits in the top ten. The sequencing input was naive CD8+ T cells from blood, with Jurkat cell RNA spiked in. As to subset: FACS-sorted CD8+CD4-CCR7+CD45RA+ naive T cells. The receptors were sampled from a human donor in good health. Some libraries in this study had Jurkat cell RNA spiked in.

With respect to this clonotype: This may be a read error, as it is one base from a much larger clone. The chain recombines TRBV28 with TRBJ1-5; D unclear. Per the germline V gene, CDR1 is MDHEN and CDR2 is SYDVKM. This CDR3 is built from 12 residues. V was trimmed by 5 bases and J by 9 bases, leaving 11 bases between them. Here the CDR3 reads CASSPTYLPQHF. The CDR3, as DNA: TGTGCCAGCAGTCCGACGTATCTGCCCCAGCATTTT.

J is TRBJ2-3 and V is TRBV7-6, with TRBD1 matching over 10 bases. Trimming cost V 5 bases and J 3 bases; bases outside gene matches: 8. This CDR3 has 16 residues. The germline gives CDR1 SGHVS, CDR2 FNYEAQ. CDR3 residues: CASSPGQGGCTDTQYF. The CDR3 DNA is TGTGCCAGCAGCCCCGGACAGGGGGGTTGTACAGATACGCAGTATTTT.

As to this clonotype: Lacking the conserved final phenylalanine or tryptophan, this CDR3 likely reflects a read error. The chain joins TRBV11-2 to TRBJ1-4; D gene uncertain. V was cut by 1 base and J by 1 base, with 7 bases left in between. The CDR3 consists of 15 residues. CDR1 and CDR2 from the germline V gene are SGHAT and FQNNGV. The CDR3: CASSLVTVTNEKLFI. CDR3 in DNA: TGTGCCAGCAGCTTAGTTACAGTAACTAATGAAAAACTGTTTATT.

This clonotype was found a few times. The chain carries TRBV12-5 and TRBJ2-7; TRBD2 agrees at 14 bases. J gave up 7 bases and V 0 bases, and 8 bases lay outside the gene matches. The CDR3 sequence is 17 residues long. Germline assignment: CDR1 LGHNT and CDR2 FRNRAP. In DNA form, the CDR3 reads TGTGCTAGTGGTTTGGTAGGGACTAGCGGGAGAGTTTTGGAGCAGTACTTC. Amino acids: CASGLVGTSGRVLEQYF.

This chain's CDR3 is CASGQLDEQYF. The CDR3 nucleotides are TGTGCCAGCGGACAGCTGGATGAGCAGTACTTC. The J gene is TRBJ2-1, the V gene TRBV2, with TRBD1 as a possible D gene (6 bases). The J call may not be correct, given that the DNA end is closer to TRBJ2-7. CDR3 size: 11 residues. Germline V gene lookup returns CDR1 SNHLY and CDR2 FYNNEI.

The V call is TRBV5-5, the J call TRBJ1-6; D is possibly TRBD1 (6 bases). There are 15 residues in the CDR3. Trimming stripped 7 bases from V and 6 bases from J, with 17 bases between. CDR1 and CDR2 from the germline V gene are SGHKS and YYEKEE (reference sequence). This chain's CDR3 is CASGPTGLSNSPLHF. The CDR3 DNA reads as TGTGCCAGCGGGCCAACAGGGCTCTCTAATTCACCCCTCCACTTT. Variable domain in full (rest from reference TRBV5-5 and TRBJ1-6): DAGVTQSPTHLIKTRGQQVTLRCSPISGHKSVSWYQQVLGQGPQFIFQYYEKEERGRGNFPDRFSARQFPNYSSELNVNALLLGDSALYLCASGPTGLSNSPLHFGNGTRLTVT.

V usage is TRBV7-9 and J usage is TRBJ2-7, with TRBD1 matching 11 bases. J lost 4 bases, V lost 4 bases, and 6 bases had no gene match. Germline V gives CDR1 SEHNR, CDR2 FQNEAQ (reference sequence). This CDR3 contains 15 residues. The CDR3 DNA reads TGTGCCAGCAGCTCCTCGGGACAGGGGGATTACGAGCAGTACTTC. Translated: CASSSSGQGDYEQYF.

The genes are TRBV9 and TRBJ1-1; 7 positions match TRBD1. After removal of 3 bases from V and 5 bases from J, the junction contained 7 bases not matched to a gene. The CDR3 has 14 amino acids. Germline V gene data show CDR1 as SGDLS and CDR2 as YYNGEE. The CDR3 nucleotides read TGTGCCAGCAGCGCCGACCCACAGGGGACTGAAGCTTTCTTT. Its protein product is CASSADPQGTEAFF.

Points on this clonotype: This clone may be a read error of a much larger clone one base away. This chain links TRBV7-2 with TRBJ2-7; a possible D gene is TRBD1 (5 bases). CDR3 length equals 15 residues. The V gene's germline CDR1 is SGHTA and CDR2 FQGNSA. V lost 5 bases and J lost 2, with 16 bases in between. CDR3 region: CASSISKTDPYEQYF. The CDR3 DNA reads TGTGCCAGCAGCATATCCAAGACAGACCCCTACGAGCAGTACTTC.

Concerning this clonotype: Its ends do not fully match the called genes, so a read error is possible. This chain joins TRBV5-6 and TRBJ2-7; TRBD2 matches at 10 bases. The germline V gene has CDR1 SGHDT and CDR2 YYEEEE. The CDR3 extends over 13 amino acids. The CDR3 coding sequence is TGTGCCAGCAGCTTGGCCGGTACTAGCGGGACCGAATTC. Translating it yields CASSLAGTSGTEF.

The gene calls are TRBV12-3 or TRBV12-4 and TRBJ2-2; D assignment may be TRBD1 or TRBD2 (5 bases each). This CDR3 comprises 14 residues. With 3 bases removed from V and 4 bases from J, the gap between germline ends came to 9 bases. The CDR3 DNA reads TGTGCCAGCAGTTTGAGGGACCCCACCGGGGAGCTGTTTTTT. Protein sequence: CASSLRDPTGELFF.

This clonotype was counted at least ten times. The rearrangement uses TRBV18 and TRBJ2-7; TRBD2 matches 8 bases. CDR1 is KGHSH and CDR2 is LQKENI in the germline V gene. CDR3 length equals 14 residues. With 6 bases clipped from V and 4 bases from J, the junction kept 8 bases outside the gene matches. The CDR3 reads CASSSGLALYEQYF. Written as DNA, the CDR3 is TGTGCCAGCTCGTCCGGACTAGCTCTGTACGAGCAGTACTTC.

The rearrangement joins TRBV28 to TRBJ2-3; no clear D. The length of the CDR3 is 16 residues. Germline assignment: CDR1 MDHEN and CDR2 SYDVKM. V lost 5 bases to trimming and J lost 0 bases, with 15 bases between them. The CDR3 loop reads CASSTRLDSSTDTQYF. The CDR3 region has the DNA TGTGCCAGCAGTACCAGACTCGATTCTAGCACAGATACGCAGTATTTT. The full variable domain, completed using reference TRBV28 and TRBJ2-3, is DVKVTQSSRYLVKRTGEKVFLECVQDMDHENMFWYRQDPGLGLRLIYFSYDVKMKEKGDIPEGYSVSREKKERFSLILESASTNQTSMYLCASSTRLDSSTDTQYFGPGTRLTVL.

This clonotype was found many times. The V gene is TRBV28, the J gene TRBJ2-7; D is perhaps TRBD1 (5 bases). V was trimmed by 8 bases and J by 0 bases, leaving 8 bases between them. Germline CDR1 MDHEN, CDR2 SYDVKM. CDR3 length equals 12 residues. CDR3 loop: CASVDSSYEQYF. CDR3 bases: TGTGCCAGCGTAGACAGCTCCTACGAGCAGTACTTC. The full variable domain, completed using reference TRBV28 and TRBJ2-7, is DVKVTQSSRYLVKRTGEKVFLECVQDMDHENMFWYRQDPGLGLRLIYFSYDVKMKEKGDIPEGYSVSREKKERFSLILESASTNQTSMYLCASVDSSYEQYFGPGTRLTVT.

Many counts were recorded for this clonotype. The chain carries TRBV29-1 and TRBJ2-4; D is unresolved. Trimming cost V 5 bases and J 4 bases, with 12 bases left between them. Germline CDR1 SQVTM, CDR2 ANQGSEA. The CDR3 length is 13 residues. In DNA form, the CDR3 reads TGCAGCGTTCGTACGACGCGGAAAAACATTCAGTACTTC. The encoded protein is CSVRTTRKNIQYF. Looking up the rest from reference TRBV29-1 and TRBJ2-4 gives the full variable domain: SAVISQKPSRDICQRGTSLTIQCQVDSQVTMMFWYRQQPGQSLTLIATANQGSEATYESGFVIDKFPISRPNLTFSTLTVSNMSPEDSSIYLCSVRTTRKNIQYFGAGTRLSVL.

In this sample, this clonotype turned up a few times. This chain uses TRBV28 with TRBJ2-7; D call uncertain. The CDR3 covers 14 residues. Germline assignment: CDR1 MDHEN and CDR2 SYDVKM. V lost 5 bases, J lost 3 bases, and 14 bases lay in between. The CDR3 here is CASSMGIIGYEQYF. The CDR3 DNA follows: TGTGCCAGCAGTATGGGAATCATCGGCTACGAGCAGTACTTC. The whole variable domain, filled in from reference TRBV28 and TRBJ2-7, reads DVKVTQSSRYLVKRTGEKVFLECVQDMDHENMFWYRQDPGLGLRLIYFSYDVKMKEKGDIPEGYSVSREKKERFSLILESASTNQTSMYLCASSMGIIGYEQYFGPGTRLTVT.

Note on this clonotype: The conserved final phenylalanine or tryptophan is absent from the CDR3, which likely points to a read error. V is TRBV29-1 and J is TRBJ2-5; 12 bases fit TRBD2. Germline trimming cut 7 bases from V and 0 bases from J; bases unmatched to any gene: 9. Germline values: CDR1 SQVTM, CDR2 ANQGSEA. This CDR3 contains 16 residues. In nucleotides, the CDR3 is TGCAGCGATATCCCAGGACTAGCGGGGTACCAAGAGACCCAGTACTAC. Translated, it gives CSDIPGLAGYQETQYY.

The rearrangement links TRBV20-1 to TRBJ2-4; D possibly corresponds to TRBD2 (5 bases). Trimming pared 1 base from V and 8 bases from J, leaving 12 bases between. The CDR3 contains 13 residues. CDR1 is DFQATT and CDR2 is SNEGSKA in the germline V gene (reference sequence). The CDR3 sequence is CSARGEWVDIQYF. DNA of the CDR3: TGCAGTGCTAGAGGGGAGTGGGTTGACATTCAGTACTTC.

On this clonotype itself: One end of the junction is discordant with germline, which a read error may explain. The J gene is TRBJ2-7, the V gene TRBV4-2; D is unresolved. In germline, CDR1 is LGHNA, CDR2 YNFKEQ. The CDR3 runs 13 residues. The CDR3 region has the DNA TGTGCCAGCAGCCTAGAGGTAAACTACGTGCAGTACTTC. This codes for CASSLEVNYVQYF.

This clonotype was found once. The genes are TRBV3-1 and TRBJ2-1; possibly TRBD2 for D (5 bases). The CDR3 length is 18 residues. Germline V gene data show CDR1 as LGHDT and CDR2 as YNNKEL (reference sequence). V was pared by 1 base and J by 9 bases, with 25 bases between. The DNA of the CDR3 is TGTGCCAGCAGCCAAGGTTTACGGGATCCTTTAGGAACGGGTGAGCAGTTCTTC. Translating gives CASSQGLRDPLGTGEQFF.

With regard to this clonotype: Lacking the conserved final phenylalanine or tryptophan, this CDR3 likely reflects a read error. The gene calls are TRBV28 and TRBJ1-1, with unresolved D. Trimming removed 2 bases from V and 6 bases from J, with 19 bases in between. Germline CDR1 and CDR2: MDHEN and SYDVKM. CDR3 length: 16 residues. CDR3 region: CASSLECGYELAEAFL. Here the CDR3 DNA reads TGTGCCAGCAGTTTAGAATGTGGCTATGAACTCGCTGAAGCTTTCCTT.

This clonotype was seen once. The V gene is TRBV11-3, the J gene TRBJ2-3; D may correspond to TRBD1 or TRBD2 (5 bases each). V lost 4 bases and J 2 bases, leaving 13 bases between the germline ends. CDR1 is SGHNT and CDR2 is YENEEA in the germline V gene. The CDR3 runs to 15 residues. The CDR3 here is CASSSAQGATDTQYF. Written as DNA, the CDR3 is TGTGCCAGCAGCTCGGCGCAGGGAGCCACAGATACGCAGTATTTT.

This clonotype was recorded many times. The rearrangement joins TRBV6-5 to TRBJ2-5; D uncertain. Germline-derived CDR1 and CDR2 are MNHEY and SVGAGI. The CDR3 has 14 amino acids. With 0 bases removed from V and 5 bases from J, the gap between germline ends came to 10 bases. CDR3 bases: TGTGCCAGCAGTTACTCAGGCAGGCTCGAGACCCAGTACTTC. Amino acids: CASSYSGRLETQYF.

About this clonotype: One junction end disagrees with the germline gene, perhaps due to a read error. The rearrangement joins TRBV14 to TRBJ2-7; 10 bases fit TRBD1. The germline V gene encodes CDR1 SGHDN and CDR2 FVKESK. This CDR3 spans 15 amino acids. The CDR3: CASSQQTGGPYVQYF. The CDR3 DNA sequence: TGTGCCAGCAGCCAACAGACAGGGGGCCCCTACGTGCAGTACTTC.

This clonotype was found a few times. The chain has TRBV9 and TRBJ2-1; 8 bases are shared with TRBD2. Germline CDR1 SGDLS, CDR2 YYNGEE. V was pared by 4 bases and J by 0 bases, with 6 bases of the junction left unmatched. CDR3 length equals 16 residues. The CDR3 region is CASSSPAGDSYNEQFF. CDR3 in DNA: TGTGCCAGCAGCTCCCCAGCGGGGGACTCCTACAATGAGCAGTTCTTC. Together with reference TRBV9 and TRBJ2-1, the CDR3 gives the full variable domain: DSGVTQTPKHLITATGQRVTLRCSPRSGDLSVYWYQQSLDQGLQFLIQYYNGEERAKGNILERFSAQQFPDLHSELNLSSLELGDSALYFCASSSPAGDSYNEQFFGPGTRLTVL.

This clonotype showed up many times. J is TRBJ2-7 and V is TRBV13, with 7 bases identical to TRBD1. The V gene end was trimmed by 3 bases and the J gene end by 2 bases; junction bases not matched to a gene: 1. The CDR3 consists of 13 residues. Germline loops: CDR1 PRHDT, CDR2 FYEKMQ (reference sequence). This CDR3 reads CASSFGQAYEQYF. In nucleotides, the CDR3 is TGTGCCAGCAGCTTCGGACAGGCCTACGAGCAGTACTTC.

This clonotype was observed a few times. The V call is TRBV7-2, the J call TRBJ2-3, with TRBD1 matching 8 bases. The germline CDR1 and CDR2 sequences are SGHTA and FQGNSA. This CDR3 region has 15 residues. V lost 5 bases and J lost 0; bases outside the gene matches: 4. The CDR3 region is CASSTGQASTDTQYF. As DNA, the CDR3 is TGTGCCAGCAGCACGGGACAGGCTAGCACAGATACGCAGTATTTT.